The 28 T cell receptor beta chains in this list originate from one sample, sequenced in a study of Tregs in tolerant kidney transplant recipients. The repertoire was sequenced with immunoSEQ multiplex PCR; TCRdb's copy has only in-frame clones and lacks some. Here the sample spans more than 90,000 clones, 93% being singletons. Related graft donors supplied nonmyeloablative bone marrow transplants, and mixed chimerism was transient. This specimen was CD4+ T cells from blood (PBMCs), taken 12 months after the transplant. The origin of the receptors is a human patient who received a combined kidney and bone marrow transplant. Some of the T cells might come from the graft donor.

The chain joins TRBV9 to TRBJ1-2; no definite D call. Trimming took 4 bases from V and 7 from J, leaving 11 bases between them. This CDR3 has 12 amino acids. Germline lookup yields CDR1 SGDLS and CDR2 YYNGEE. DNA of the CDR3: TGTGCCAGCAGCCTCGTGTTCGGTGGCTACACCTTC. Translating it yields CASSLVFGGYTF.

The chain joins TRBV29-1 to TRBJ1-1, with 9 bases fitting TRBD1. Per the germline V gene, CDR1 is SQVTM and CDR2 is ANQGSEA. The CDR3 has 14 residues. Trimming removed 6 bases from V and 4 bases from J; junction bases left unmatched: 9. The CDR3 DNA is TGCAGCGTCGGGAGGGGACAGGGTTCCACTGAAGCTTTCTTT. Residues: CSVGRGQGSTEAFF.

The chain couples TRBV7-6 to TRBJ1-4, with D tentatively TRBD1 (5 bases). CDR1 and CDR2 from the germline V gene are SGHVS and FNYEAQ. This CDR3 is built from 14 residues. V was trimmed by 8 bases and J by 8 bases, leaving 18 bases between them. CDR3 bases: TGTGCCAGCTCCAAGGGGAGGGAGCAAGAAAAACTGTTTTTT. Translation: CASSKGREQEKLFF.

This sequence joins TRBV19 and TRBJ2-7; D uncertain. The germline CDR1 and CDR2 sequences are LNHDA and SQIVND (reference sequence). CDR3 length: 12 residues. V lost 3 bases and J 3 bases, leaving 6 bases between the germline ends. The CDR3 loop is CASSIIGYEQYF. CDR3 nucleotides: TGTGCCAGTAGTATTATCGGCTACGAGCAGTACTTC.

This clone was recorded only once. The rearrangement joins TRBV11-1 to TRBJ2-1, with a possible D match to TRBD2 (6 bases). The CDR3 length is 15 residues. The ends were cut back, 5 bases at V and 3 bases at J, with 14 bases in the middle. The germline gives CDR1 SGHAT, CDR2 FQDESV (reference sequence). CDR3 nucleotides: TGTGCCAGCAGCCCGGCGGGGCGGAGCTACAATGAGCAGTTCTTC. It translates to CASSPAGRSYNEQFF.

On this clone: A read error may produce the germline difference seen at one junction end. Different DNA sequences within this sample yield the same CDR3. V usage is TRBV10-3 and J usage is TRBJ1-1; 7 bases match TRBD1. This CDR3 is built from 12 residues. CDR1 and CDR2 (germline): ENHRY, SYGVKD. The CDR3: CAMGQINTEAFF. CDR3 DNA: TGTGCCATGGGACAGATAAACACTGAAGCTTTTTTT.

The CDR3 coding sequence is TGTGCCAGCAGTTCACAGGGGTGGAACACTGAAGCTTTCTTT. Encoded protein: CASSSQGWNTEAFF. V gene TRBV7-2 combines with J gene TRBJ1-1, with 7 bases lining up with TRBD1. The length of the CDR3 is 14 residues. V shed 6 bases and J 1 base; nucleotides not matched to a gene: 5. Germline CDR1 SGHTA, CDR2 FQGNSA.

The chain recombines TRBV9 with TRBJ1-2; D is possibly TRBD1 (6 bases). The CDR3 length is 14 residues. Germline V gene lookup returns CDR1 SGDLS and CDR2 YYNGEE. V lost 4 bases to trimming and J lost 0 bases, with 10 bases between them. The DNA of the CDR3 is TGTGCCAGCAGCCCCGGGACAACTAACTATGGCTACACCTTC. This encodes CASSPGTTNYGYTF.

This clone was seen just once. The V call is TRBV30, the J call TRBJ2-7; the D gene is possibly TRBD2 (5 bases). CDR1 and CDR2 from the germline V gene are GTSNPN and SVGIG (reference sequence). CDR3 length: 12 residues. Deletions cut 4 bases from V and 0 bases from J, with 7 bases between. The CDR3 spells CAWTTSSYEQYF. The CDR3 DNA sequence: TGTGCCTGGACAACTAGCTCCTACGAGCAGTACTTC.

J is TRBJ1-3 and V is TRBV18, with no clear D. There are 15 residues in the CDR3. V was shortened by 5 bases and J by 3 bases, with 14 bases between the two germline ends. CDR1 is KGHSH, CDR2 LQKENI, per germline. CDR3: CASSTVEGSGNTIYF. CDR3 sequence (DNA): TGTGCCAGCTCAACCGTCGAAGGGAGTGGAAACACCATATATTTT.

The J gene is TRBJ2-7, the V gene TRBV4-3, with D possibly matching TRBD1 (5 bases). This CDR3 is 16 amino acids long. CDR1 LGHNA and CDR2 YSLEER come from the germline V gene. V was cut by 0 bases and J by 6 bases, with 18 bases left in between. The CDR3 loop is CASSQDVQGQGLEQYF. The CDR3 nucleotides read TGCGCCAGCAGCCAAGATGTGCAGGGCCAGGGCCTCGAGCAGTACTTC.

The chain combines TRBV28 with TRBJ2-1; 8 positions agree with TRBD2. The CDR3 is made up of 15 amino acids. Germline lookup yields CDR1 MDHEN and CDR2 SYDVKM. V lost 4 bases, J lost 3 bases, and 5 bases stayed unmatched. The CDR3 loop reads CASSSWAGGYNEQFF. CDR3 nucleotides: TGTGCCAGCAGTTCCTGGGCGGGGGGCTACAATGAGCAGTTCTTC.

The gene calls are TRBV5-1 and TRBJ1-2; D may be TRBD1 (5 bases). Germline lookup yields CDR1 SGHRS and CDR2 YFSETQ. With 1 base removed from V and 6 bases from J, the gap between germline ends came to 13 bases. The CDR3 is made up of 14 amino acids. The CDR3: CASSLSVTANGYTF. DNA of the CDR3: TGCGCCAGCAGCTTGTCCGTGACAGCTAATGGCTACACCTTC.

The J gene is TRBJ2-1, the V gene TRBV4-1, with D maybe TRBD2 (5 bases). The V end lost 4 bases, the J end lost 5 bases, and 9 bases lay between the germline ends. This CDR3 contains 13 residues. Germline CDR1 reads MGHRA; CDR2 reads YSYEKL. CDR3 sequence (DNA): TGCGCCAGCAGCCCGATGGGAGACAATGAGCAGTTCTTC. Translating it yields CASSPMGDNEQFF.

This chain's CDR3 is CASSAGASGKPYEQYF. CDR3 DNA sequence: TGTGCCAGCAGCGCAGGAGCTAGCGGGAAACCCTACGAGCAGTACTTC. J is TRBJ2-7 and V is TRBV11-1, with 9 bases aligning to TRBD2. Germline values: CDR1 SGHAT, CDR2 FQDESV (reference sequence). CDR3 length: 16 residues. Trimming took 5 bases from V and 2 from J; bases not matched to a gene: 10.

The chain recombines TRBV19 with TRBJ1-1; no clear D. V was clipped by 2 bases and J by 5 bases, with 15 bases between them. Germline CDR1 and CDR2: LNHDA and SQIVND (reference sequence). The CDR3 runs to 15 residues. The CDR3 protein is CASSIQEVSSTEAFF. DNA for the CDR3: TGTGCCAGTAGTATACAAGAGGTCTCGAGTACTGAAGCTTTCTTT.

The chain employs TRBV7-2 and TRBJ2-5; TRBD2 matches at 7 bases. The V and J ends lost 3 bases and 2 bases, in that order; junction bases with no gene match: 18. CDR3 length equals 19 residues. Looked up from germline, CDR1 is SGHTA and CDR2 is FQGNSA. The DNA of the CDR3 is TGTGCCAGCAGCTTGGCCGATAAATGGCGGGAGATCCTTCAAGAGACCCAGTACTTC. Protein product: CASSLADKWREILQETQYF.

The chain couples TRBV12-5 to TRBJ1-5; D uncertain. Trimming shortened V by 0 bases and J by 0 bases, and 9 bases separated the two germline ends. Germline assignment: CDR1 LGHNT and CDR2 FRNRAP. This CDR3 contains 16 residues. This CDR3 is CASGLVGEFSNQPQHF. In DNA, the CDR3 is TGTGCTAGTGGTTTGGTCGGTGAGTTTAGCAATCAGCCCCAGCATTTT.

The chain uses TRBV14 and TRBJ2-5; 8 bases map to TRBD2. The DNA end is more similar to TRBJ2-7, so the J call may be wrong. CDR1 and CDR2 from the germline V gene are SGHDN and FVKESK. This CDR3 region has 15 residues. The CDR3 protein is CASSRLPSGSYEQYF. CDR3 in DNA: TGTGCCAGCAGCCGCCTGCCTAGCGGGTCTTACGAGCAGTACTTC.

The V and J genes are TRBV19 and TRBJ2-3; a possible D gene is TRBD1 (5 bases). V lost 3 bases to trimming and J lost 0 bases, with 10 bases between them. The CDR3 extends over 15 amino acids. The germline gives CDR1 LNHDA, CDR2 SQIVND (reference sequence). The CDR3, as DNA: TGTGCCAGTAGTATTCAGGACACTAGCACAGATACGCAGTATTTT. It codes for CASSIQDTSTDTQYF.

The chain recombines TRBV4-3 with TRBJ2-3; possible D gene TRBD1, 6 bases. This CDR3 spans 17 amino acids. Deletions cut 4 bases from V and 4 bases from J, with 21 bases between. CDR1 and CDR2 (germline): LGHNA, YSLEER. The CDR3 sequence is CASSRERQVQGADTQYF. The DNA for the CDR3 is TGCGCCAGCAGCCGGGAGCGACAGGTTCAAGGCGCAGATACGCAGTATTTT.

The chain carries TRBV5-4 and TRBJ2-2, with 13 bases that match TRBD2. The CDR3 extends over 16 amino acids. The V segment lost 3 bases and the J segment 7 bases; nucleotides outside the gene matches: 6. The germline gives CDR1 SGHNT, CDR2 YYREEE (reference sequence). The CDR3 protein is CASSYALAGGGGELFF. CDR3 coding DNA: TGTGCCAGCAGCTACGCACTAGCGGGAGGGGGCGGGGAGCTGTTTTTT.

The chain links TRBV7-2 to TRBJ2-1; D unclear. From germline, CDR1 is SGHTA and CDR2 FQGNSA. This CDR3 comprises 13 residues. The ends were cut back, 5 bases at V and 13 bases at J, with 18 bases in the middle. The CDR3 sequence: CASSTLSALDQFF. The DNA for the CDR3 is TGTGCCAGCAGCACTCTCAGCGCGCTCGACCAGTTCTTC.

There are a few counts of this clone. The chain is built from TRBV6-5 and TRBJ2-7; 9 positions match TRBD1. Germline trimming cut 2 bases from V and 3 bases from J; bases unmatched to any gene: 2. This CDR3 spans 14 amino acids. Germline V gives CDR1 MNHEY, CDR2 SVGAGI. DNA for the CDR3: TGTGCCAGCAGTTACCGGGACAGGGACTACGAGCAGTACTTC. This translates into CASSYRDRDYEQYF.

The V and J genes are TRBV5-1 and TRBJ2-2; the D gene is possibly TRBD2 (6 bases). CDR1 is SGHRS, CDR2 YFSETQ, per germline. V dropped 4 bases and J dropped 5 bases, with 12 bases sitting between them. This CDR3 spans 14 amino acids. The CDR3 sequence is CASSRTGGTGELFF. The CDR3 region has the DNA TGCGCCAGCAGCCGGACCGGAGGGACCGGGGAGCTGTTTTTT.

The gene calls are TRBV27 and TRBJ2-4; TRBD2 matches at 9 bases. This CDR3 contains 17 residues. With V trimmed by 2 bases and J by 7 bases, 12 bases remained unmatched. Looked up from germline, CDR1 is MNHEY and CDR2 is SMNVEV (reference sequence). CDR3 region: CASSLIWLAGEHNIQYF. The CDR3 nucleotides are TGTGCCAGCAGTTTAATTTGGTTAGCGGGAGAGCACAACATTCAGTACTTC.

The CDR3 DNA reads as TGTGCCAGCTCACCAGTTCGAGCGGGGGTGGTCTACAATGAGCAGTTCTTC. Its protein product is CASSPVRAGVVYNEQFF. This chain joins TRBV18 and TRBJ2-1, with TRBD2 matching 8 bases. After removal of 2 bases from V and 3 bases from J, the junction contained 9 bases not matched to a gene. Germline CDR1 and CDR2: KGHSH and LQKENI. There are 17 residues in the CDR3.

The chain has TRBV7-3 and TRBJ1-1; tentative D call: TRBD1 (5 bases). The germline V and J ends were trimmed by 4 bases and 1 base, with 16 bases remaining between them. CDR3 size: 16 residues. CDR1 SGHTA and CDR2 FQGTGA come from the germline V gene. This chain's CDR3 is CASSSLGGFANTEAFF. CDR3 nucleotides: TGTGCCAGCAGCTCCCTGGGGGGATTCGCGAACACTGAAGCTTTCTTT.